This T cell receptor beta chain is from a study of blood T cell repertoires in COVID-19. Study context: Sources were T cells, B-cell-depleted T cells, or PBMCs; the material itself was cDNA or gDNA.

Assay: immunoSEQ multiplex PCR; the TCRdb copy retains only in-frame clones and omits some. The table lists 300,000 to 400,000 clones, roughly 85% of them singletons. Trimming shortened V by 5 bases and J by 3 bases, and 13 bases separated the two germline ends. The CDR3 extends over 14 amino acids. CDR1 is LGHNT and CDR2 is FRNRAP in the germline V gene. The source is a human donor in a cohort sampled during active COVID-19. J is TRBJ1-1 and V is TRBV12-5, with D maybe TRBD1 (6 bases). Source material: peripheral blood. The CDR3 region is CASGMYRDYTEAFF. In DNA, the CDR3 is TGTGCTAGTGGTATGTACAGGGATTACACTGAAGCTTTCTTT.